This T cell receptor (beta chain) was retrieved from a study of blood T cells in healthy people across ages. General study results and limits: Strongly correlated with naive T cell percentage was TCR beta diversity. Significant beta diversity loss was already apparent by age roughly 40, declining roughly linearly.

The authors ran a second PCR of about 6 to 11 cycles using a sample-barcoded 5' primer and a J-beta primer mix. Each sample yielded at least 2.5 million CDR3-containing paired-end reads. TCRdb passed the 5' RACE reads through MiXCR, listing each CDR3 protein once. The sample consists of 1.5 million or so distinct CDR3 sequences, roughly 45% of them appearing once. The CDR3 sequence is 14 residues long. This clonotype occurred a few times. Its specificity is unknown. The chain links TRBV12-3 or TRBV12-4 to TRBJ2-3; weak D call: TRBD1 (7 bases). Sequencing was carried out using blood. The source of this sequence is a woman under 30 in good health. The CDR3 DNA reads TGTGCGACCCGGAGGGGGCCCCACACAGATACGCAGTATTTT. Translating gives CATRRGPHTDTQYF.